This T cell receptor beta chain came from a study of blood T cell repertoires in COVID-19. Using immunoSEQ multiplex PCR, the repertoire was profiled, and TCRdb retains in-frame clones only, with some absent. In the table there are 200,000 to 250,000 clones, 81% of which are singletons. Participants had their cohort set by participant-reported clinical history. The V gene's germline CDR1 is PRHDT and CDR2 FYEKMQ (reference sequence). This CDR3 comprises 14 residues. Trimming removed 6 bases at V and 3 bases at J, with 15 bases between. The chain uses TRBV13 and TRBJ2-7; D is possibly TRBD1 (6 bases). Sequencing was done on a sample of PBMCs or T cells enriched from blood (not recorded which). The receptor's source is a woman in her forties or fifties with acute COVID-19. This chain's CDR3 is CASRNRERNYEQYF. The CDR3, as DNA: TGTGCCAGCAGGAACAGGGAACGGAACTACGAGCAGTACTTC. Supplemented by reference TRBV13 and TRBJ2-7, the full variable domain reads AAGVIQSPRHLIKEKRETATLKCYPIPRHDTVYWYQQGPGQDPQFLISFYEKMQSDKGSIPDRFSAQQFSDYHSELNMSSLELGDSALYFCASRNRERNYEQYFGPGTRLTVT.